This T cell receptor beta chain was recovered during a study of OX40 agonist ivuxolimab in advanced cancers. Describing the broader study: Ivuxolimab, which targeted the costimulatory receptor OX40 (CD134), was an agonistic, fully human IgG2 monoclonal antibody. A male proportion of roughly 80% and a mean age of approximately 61 years, ranging from about 23 to 90, were recorded for the dose-escalation cohort. Of the roughly 52 dose-escalation patients, hepatocellular carcinoma was present in about 20, melanoma in about 15, renal cell carcinoma in 9 and head and neck cancer in 9. Three dose-escalation patients achieved partial responses, one with hepatocellular carcinoma and two with cutaneous melanoma. Patients were allowed to have had prior anti-PD-1, anti-PD-L1 or anti-CTLA-4 therapy, and around 37% of the dose-escalation patients had previously received checkpoint inhibitors. The point of sequencing TCRbeta in the periphery was to test whether ivuxolimab changed TCR sequence diversity and drove clonal T-cell expansion. Intravenous ivuxolimab was administered to patients every 2 weeks at six dose levels: 0.01, 0.1, 0.3, 1.5, 3 and 10 mg/kg. The monotherapy dose-escalation portion (N of about 50 patients) of the phase I ivuxolimab trial is reported in the paper. General findings and caveats noted by the study authors: Partial responders in the 0.1-3.0 mg/kg groups had among the lowest normalized peripheral clonal expansion, especially among CD8+ T cells. After ivuxolimab, CD8+ T cells had more expanded clones than CD4+ T cells on average. Low levels of normalized T-cell clonal expansion were also seen in some nonresponding patients. At doses of 0.1 to 3.0 mg/kg, clonal expansion of both CD4+ and CD8+ blood T cells was observed from baseline to week 6. Which antigens the clonally expanded peripheral T cells were specific for was not determined.

To sequence the TCRbeta CDR3 region, genomic DNA was isolated from the sorted cells. The immunoSEQ Assay was used to sequence the TCRbeta CDR3 regions. As stored in TCRdb, this immuneACCESS dataset retains in-frame rearrangements with V and J assigned. A fraction of the clones does not appear; measured against another copy, unresolved V genes explain less than half of the discrepancy, and the remainder lacks a known reason. The table for this sample lists 70,000 to 100,000 clones; more than 75% of them were counted only once. The ten largest clones take up less than 2% of the sample. This clone came up once. Its antigen target is currently unknown. No much larger clone exists at a distance of one base, and base qualities are not known. Trimming leaves V shorter by 4 bases and J shorter by 9 bases, with the junction holding 9 bases beyond the gene matches. Via the germline V gene, CDR1 is SGHTS and CDR2 YDEGEE. The CDR3 goes from the cysteine to the phenylalanine over 15 residues. This entry keeps only the CDR3 DNA: 45 bases, framed from base 1.

The trial excluded patients who had a history of autoimmune disease or were on systemic immunosuppression. Peripheral blood for TCR sequencing was collected from all dose cohorts at baseline, on cycle 4 day 1, and on cycle 7 day 1. The samples were taken from a phase I, first-in-human, multicenter, open-label dose-escalation trial of ivuxolimab. The trial enrolled adults with locally advanced or metastatic head and neck squamous cell, hepatocellular, melanoma or renal cell carcinoma. Before TCR sequencing, CD4+ and CD8+ T cells were separately sorted from peripheral blood. The chain is encoded by TRBV5-8 joined to TRBJ2-1; 11 central bases correspond to TRBD2. This TCR derives from an adult with an advanced solid tumor such as melanoma, head and neck, liver or kidney cancer. Sequencing was performed on CD4+ or CD8+ T cells sorted from blood, taken in a trial of the OX40 agonist ivuxolimab. The DNA is as follows: TGTGCCAGCAGCGTTACTAGCGGGAGTATCATTGAGCAGTTCTTC. This encodes CASSVTSGSIIEQFF.